This T cell receptor (beta chain) appears in the sequencing data of a study of blood T cell repertoires in COVID-19 (dated by TCRdb to 2018 to 2021). Notes on the research overall: Samples covering the acute and convalescent phases of COVID-19 were provided by collaborators in the United States, Italy and Spain. The repertoires were released in a freely available public database intended as a resource for research on the immune response to SARS-CoV-2. Nearly every sample came with metadata listing a de-identified subject ID, COVID-19 status, age in years and sex. The dataset comprised deeply sampled blood TCRbeta repertoires from subjects exposed to, actively infected with, or recovered from COVID-19. Samples were obtained from the ongoing ImmuneRACE study (first 160 participants) and from approximately 1,200 subjects provided by 6 global collaborators. The material from the prospective study consisted of cDNA or gDNA derived from T cells, B-cell-depleted T cells, or PBMCs. Where HLA class I and class II types were available, the types were taken from metadata supplied by the sample provider, not from assay-based typing. The paper's findings and limits, for the study overall: Clinical and demographic metadata were provided uncurated, with the amount varying by source and participant.

Remarks on this clone: The antigen it recognizes is unknown. Qualities for individual bases were not recorded, and no much larger clone is one base off.

Participants in the prospective study were aged about 18 to 90 years, lived in under 30 United States geographic areas, and enrolled through a virtual design. To assign participants to cohorts, the prospective study relied on clinical history that participants themselves reported in a screening survey and a study questionnaire. ImmuneRACE Cohort 3 recovered participants were defined by two consecutive negative NP/OP PCR tests, healthcare professional clearance, or symptom resolution. Each participant in the prospective study had whole blood, serum and a nasopharyngeal or oropharyngeal swab collected by mobile phlebotomists. Prospective study participants could optionally give additional blood draws and questionnaires over a roughly 2-month period. Blood samples from the prospective study were shipped frozen or at room temperature prior to DNA extraction. The immunoSEQ Assay, a bias-controlled multiplex PCR, was used to amplify TCRbeta CDR3 regions from genomic DNA. Per the authors' processing: The number of nucleated cells in each sample was estimated by amplification of reference gene primers within the assay. To quantify the absolute abundance of each unique TCRbeta CDR3 rearrangement, sequence reads were collapsed and filtered. Productive Simpson clonality was computed per sample as the square root of Simpson's diversity index over productive rearrangements. TCRdb limited this immuneACCESS table to in-frame rearrangements with V and J called. A share of clones is missing; checked studies link under half to unresolved V genes, and the rest is unexplained. For V, J and clone size, that table is used; D and trimming come from the DNA. For this sample there are about 300,000 clones; roughly 89% appear just once. About 1.7% of the sample goes to the ten largest clones.

The CDR3 runs 13 amino acids, cysteine and phenylalanine included. The sequence is cut down to CDR3 DNA, 39 bases in frame from base 1. A distance of 9 bases separates the germline ends of V and J, which lose 1 base and 6 bases respectively. CDR1 and CDR2 are drawn from the germline V gene: SNHLY, FYNNEI. The clonotype was recovered from a woman aged 40-49 years who had recovered from COVID-19. The material sequenced was PBMCs or T cells enriched from blood (not recorded which). The chain is assembled from TRBV2 and TRBJ1-1, with the identity of the D gene unclear. The CDR3 in this case is CASSEEVTSEAFF. The nucleotides read TGTGCCAGCAGTGAAGAGGTGACATCTGAAGCTTTCTTT. Reference TRBV2 and TRBJ1-1 proteins supply the regions before and after the CDR3; the full variable domain is: EPEVTQTPSHQVTQMGQEVILRCVPISNHLYFYWYRQILGQKVEFLVSFYNNEISEKSEIFDDQFSVERPDGSNFTLKIRSTKLEDSAMYFCASSEEVTSEAFFGQGTRLTVV.